This T cell receptor beta chain is drawn from a study of T cells in women clearing cervical HPV infection. Using immunoSEQ multiplex PCR, the repertoire was profiled, and TCRdb retains in-frame clones only, with some absent. This table lists more than 40,000 clones. About this clone: The read terminates 3 residues before the CDR3 end, so the remaining end is supplied by the germline J gene.

Trimming stripped 8 bases from V and 1 base from J, with 17 bases between. Germline V lookup: CDR1 SNHLY, CDR2 FYNNEI. CDR3 length equals 15 residues. The sequencing sample was made of blood buffy coat. The rearrangement links TRBV2 to TRBJ2-5, with D possibly TRBD2 on 5 matching bases. The clonotype originates from a woman aged 18-69 years with a cervical HPV16 infection that either progressed to CIN3+ or cleared (not recorded which). The CDR3 loop is CASRISMRAQETQYF. The covered CDR3 bases are TGTGCCAGCCGCATATCTATGCGGGCCCAAGAGACC.